This TCR beta chain was sequenced for a study of regulatory T cells in long-lasting Graves disease. Indicated time point: newly diagnosed GD, antithyroid drugs for less than 3 months. Generation of the TCR library employed RNA extracted from PBMCs. With iRepertoire HTBI primers and Arm-PCR of CDR3 regions, TCR beta libraries were built. TCRdb analysed the multiplex PCR reads with MiXCR anew, one entry per CDR3 protein. The table includes about 540,000 distinct CDR3 sequences, 13% detected once. Trimming shortened V by 2 bases and J by 1 base, and 5 bases separated the two germline ends. This CDR3 contains 13 residues. This clonotype was counted ten times or more. This same sample was also part of a study on T cells in Graves' hyperthyroidism and ophthalmopathy.

V and J are TRBV12-3 or TRBV12-4 and TRBJ1-1, with D unresolved. Sample: peripheral blood mononuclear cells (PBMCs), taken at new diagnosis, from a patient treated with antithyroid drugs. This TCR derives from a young man with Graves disease. The CDR3 nucleotides read TGTGCCAGCAGTTTATTCCCGAACACTGAAGCTTTCTTT. This sequence encodes CASSLFPNTEAFF.